This T cell receptor (beta chain) is drawn from a study of blood T cell repertoires in COVID-19. About the study: T cells, B-cell-depleted T cells, or PBMCs provided the cDNA or gDNA that served as material.

The CDR3 contains 23 residues. Trimming shortened V by 8 bases and J by 3 bases, and 44 bases separated the two germline ends. Per the authors' pipeline: Reference gene primers were amplified, and this amplification served to estimate nucleated cell counts. Clones were sequenced by immunoSEQ multiplex PCR, and TCRdb holds only the in-frame ones, with some missing. That table gives V, J and clone size, and the DNA gave D and trimming. This table holds 300,000 to 450,000 clones, over 75% found once. Cohort allocation depended upon clinical history that participants reported. This receptor was obtained from a young man who had recovered from COVID-19. Sequenced sample: PBMCs or T cells enriched from blood (not recorded which). The chain has TRBV23-1 and TRBJ2-7; a possible D gene is TRBD2 (6 bases). TRBV23-1 belongs to the ORF category, with a function that is uncertain. Here the CDR3 DNA reads TGCGCCAGCGGGAAACTGGCGGAGCAAGGAGAGTTTGGAGGGAATATGTCTTACTACGAGCAGTACTTC. Translation: CASGKLAEQGEFGGNMSYYEQYF.